The rows below give T cell receptor beta chains drawn from one sample of a study of T cells in Graves' hyperthyroidism and ophthalmopathy. TCRdb fed the multiplex PCR reads into MiXCR, producing one record per CDR3 protein. Among around 390,000 distinct CDR3 sequences listed, about 14% were seen once. Sequenced material: blood. These receptor sequences come from a woman younger than 45 with Graves' ophthalmopathy. The CDR3 runs from the conserved cysteine through the conserved F or W. D genes are given only for firm matches. A row's size may be missing; if present it is once, few, many or a size class.

>many|TRBJ1-2|NA|TRBV12-3/TRBV12-4
CASSHALEGDYGYTF
TGTGCCAGCAGTCACGCGCTCGAGGGTGACTATGGCTACACCTTC
>few|TRBJ2-7|NA|TRBV10-2
CASFGFSGRSSYEQYF
TGCGCCAGCTTTGGGTTCTCTGGGCGCAGCTCCTACGAGCAGTACTTC
>many|TRBJ1-1|TRBD1|TRBV30
CAWSPFGTGKNTEAFF
TGTGCCTGGAGTCCCTTCGGGACAGGGAAAAACACTGAAGCTTTCTTT
>NA|TRBJ2-1|TRBD2|TRBV4-1
CASSVRGGVGYNEQFF
TGCGCCAGCAGCGTACGTGGGGGGGTTGGCTACAATGAGCAGTTCTTC
>few|TRBJ2-3|TRBD2|TRBV6-1
CASSEGPAGAYTQYF
TGTGCCAGCAGTGAAGGTCCAGCGGGGGCGTATACGCAGTATTTT
>many|TRBJ2-5|NA|TRBV4-1
CASSQPGWIEETQYF
TGCGCCAGCAGCCAACCGGGTTGGATAGAAGAGACCCAGTACTTC
>many|TRBJ1-3|NA|TRBV25-1
CASSESRRDGNTIYF
TGTGCCAGCAGTGAATCCAGGCGCGATGGGAACACCATATATTTT
>many|TRBJ1-5|NA|TRBV28
CASSTEAPNQPQHF
TGTGCCAGCAGTACCGAGGCCCCCAATCAGCCCCAGCATTTT
>NA|TRBJ1-1|NA|TRBV4-2
CASSQAVVTTLMNTEAFF
TGTGCCAGCAGCCAAGCGGTCGTGACAACTCTAATGAACACTGAAGCTTTCTTT
>few|TRBJ2-7|TRBD2|TRBV29-1
CSVEGGGDGAPYEQYF
TGCAGCGTTGAAGGTGGGGGGGACGGAGCCCCCTACGAGCAGTACTTC
>NA|TRBJ2-1|NA|TRBV20-1
CSGDPSSYNEQFF
TGCAGTGGGGACCCGAGCTCCTACAATGAGCAGTTCTTC
>many|TRBJ1-4|NA|TRBV30
CAWSKAGASANEKLFF
TGTGCCTGGAGTAAGGCAGGGGCTTCGGCTAATGAAAAACTGTTTTTT
>NA|TRBJ1-2|NA|TRBV24-1
CATSDSLRAAGYTF
TGTGCCACCAGTGATTCCTTGAGGGCTGCTGGCTACACCTTC
>few|TRBJ1-4|NA|TRBV5-1
CASSDGTPATNEKLFF
TGCGCCAGCAGCGACGGGACACCAGCAACTAATGAAAAACTGTTTTTT
>NA|TRBJ1-2|NA|TRBV14
CASSPSRGDFGDAGYTF
TGTGCCAGCAGCCCGAGCCGCGGAGATTTCGGGGATGCTGGCTACACCTTC
>few|TRBJ2-2|TRBD2|TRBV27
CASWTSGGAGELFF
TGTGCCAGTTGGACTAGCGGGGGGGCCGGGGAGCTGTTTTTT
>many|TRBJ1-5|NA|TRBV28
CASSLPPGENQPQHF
TGTGCCAGCAGTTTACCTCCAGGGGAAAATCAGCCCCAGCATTTT
>NA|TRBJ2-3|NA|TRBV19
CASSILSGSDTQYF
TGTGCCAGTAGTATCCTTTCAGGGTCAGATACGCAGTATTTT
>many|TRBJ2-3|TRBD1|TRBV7-6
CASSLGSGGRTDTQYF
TGTGCCAGCAGCTTAGGCTCAGGGGGCCGGACAGATACGCAGTATTTT
>many|TRBJ2-7|NA|TRBV5-1
CASSSAAGTSYEQYF
TGCGCCAGCAGCTCCGCGGCAGGGACCTCCTACGAGCAGTACTTC
>few|TRBJ1-5|NA|TRBV5-6
CASSLEWSQNQPQHF
TGTGCCAGCAGCTTGGAATGGTCCCAAAATCAGCCCCAGCATTTT
>many|TRBJ1-1|NA|TRBV28
CASSLYTGQSNTEAFF
TGTGCCAGCAGTTTATACACGGGACAATCAAACACTGAAGCTTTCTTT
>many|TRBJ2-5|NA|TRBV6-1
CASIAGSSVTQYF
TGTGCCAGCATTGCGGGGAGCAGTGTGACCCAGTACTTC
>many|TRBJ2-1|NA|TRBV3-1
CASSQTDNEQFF
TGTGCCAGCAGCCAAACAGACAATGAGCAGTTCTTC
>few|TRBJ1-3|NA|TRBV4-1
CASRRTGTTGNTIYF
TGCGCCAGCCGACGAACCGGGACAACTGGAAACACCATATATTTT
>many|TRBJ2-1|NA|TRBV7-2
CASSSDSSSYNEQFF
TGTGCCAGCAGCTCGGACAGCAGCTCCTACAATGAGCAGTTCTTC
>many|TRBJ1-4|NA|TRBV30
CAWSTTRRADEKLFF
TGTGCCTGGAGTACCACTCGAAGAGCTGATGAAAAACTGTTTTTT
>many|TRBJ2-5|NA|TRBV19
CASSIGGSGQSETQYF
TGTGCCAGTAGTATTGGGGGATCCGGACAGTCGGAGACCCAGTACTTC
>many|TRBJ2-5|NA|TRBV20-1
CSARDPRGGLETQYF
TGCAGTGCTAGAGATCCCCGCGGAGGGTTGGAGACCCAGTACTTC
>few|TRBJ2-3|TRBD2|TRBV29-1
CSVGGWGPSGGADTQYF
TGCAGCGTGGGGGGATGGGGGCCTAGCGGGGGAGCAGATACGCAGTATTTT
>NA|TRBJ2-1|NA|TRBV6-2/TRBV6-3
CASSYANPGPEVDEQFF
TGTGCCAGCAGTTACGCGAATCCGGGACCGGAGGTCGATGAGCAGTTCTTC
>many|TRBJ1-2|NA|TRBV10-2
CASSENLGNYGYTF
TGCGCCAGCAGTGAGAACCTGGGGAACTATGGCTACACCTTC
>few|TRBJ1-2|TRBD1|TRBV4-2
CASSHGQGIDYGYTF
TGTGCCAGCAGCCATGGACAGGGGATAGACTATGGCTACACCTTC
>few|TRBJ2-3|NA|TRBV10-3
CAISESASAPQYF
TGTGCCATCAGTGAGTCAGCCTCCGCGCCTCAGTATTTT
>many|TRBJ2-7|NA|TRBV2
CASTLQGYEQYF
TGTGCCAGCACCCTACAGGGCTACGAGCAGTACTTC
>NA|TRBJ2-1|TRBD2|TRBV7-9
CASSLALAGEGNEQFF
TGTGCCAGCAGCTTAGCACTAGCGGGAGAGGGCAATGAGCAGTTCTTC
>NA|TRBJ1-2|TRBD1|TRBV20-1
CSEVTGDYGYTF
TGCAGTGAGGTGACAGGGGACTATGGCTACACCTTC
>many|TRBJ2-7|TRBD2|TRBV18
CASSPTAGGSYEQYF
TGTGCCAGCTCACCTACGGCGGGGGGTTCCTACGAGCAGTACTTC
>many|TRBJ1-1|NA|TRBV7-9
CASSLEGQANTEAFF
TGTGCCAGCAGCTTAGAGGGACAAGCGAACACTGAAGCTTTCTTT
>many|TRBJ2-3|TRBD1|TRBV11-2
CASSLGGGNTDTQYF
TGTGCCAGCAGCTTAGGAGGGGGCAACACAGATACGCAGTATTTT
>few|TRBJ2-5|TRBD1|TRBV5-1
CASSPGTGGHTQYF
TGCGCCAGCAGCCCTGGGACAGGGGGTCATACCCAGTACTTC
>NA|TRBJ1-1|TRBD1|TRBV19
CASSITDRVETEAFF
TGTGCCAGTAGTATAACGGACAGGGTGGAAACTGAAGCTTTCTTT
>many|TRBJ2-7|NA|TRBV20-1
CSARQASYEQYF
TGCAGTGCCAGACAGGCATCCTACGAGCAGTACTTC
>NA|TRBJ2-1|TRBD2|TRBV7-2
CASHRLAGGLTNEQFF
TGTGCCAGCCATAGACTAGCGGGGGGGCTCACGAATGAGCAGTTCTTC
>many|TRBJ2-1|TRBD1|TRBV29-1
CSVEPPDRENENNEQFF
TGCAGCGTTGAACCCCCCGACAGGGAGAATGAGAACAATGAGCAGTTCTTC
>NA|TRBJ1-6|TRBD1|TRBV10-2
CASSPGGIGNSPLHF
TGCGCCAGCAGTCCAGGGGGCATCGGTAATTCACCCCTCCACTTT
>many|TRBJ2-3|NA|TRBV2
CASSEALLVIADTQYF
TGTGCCAGCAGTGAAGCGCTTCTAGTTATAGCAGATACGCAGTATTTT
>few|TRBJ1-2|NA|TRBV6-1
CASTRGSHGYTF
TGTGCCAGCACCAGGGGCAGCCATGGCTACACCTTC
>NA|TRBJ2-5|NA|TRBV12-3/TRBV12-4
CASSSEPSRGQYF
TGTGCCAGCAGTTCAGAACCCTCCCGGGGCCAGTACTTC
>many|TRBJ2-3|NA|TRBV11-2
CASSSGGPDTQYF
TGTGCCAGCAGCTCGGGGGGCCCAGATACGCAGTATTTT
>many|TRBJ2-3|NA|TRBV7-9
CASSLWMDTQYF
TGTGCCAGCAGCCTATGGATGGATACGCAGTATTTT
>NA|TRBJ2-5|TRBD1|TRBV25-1
CASSESQDRVAQYF
TGTGCCAGCAGTGAATCCCAGGACAGGGTCGCCCAGTACTTC